Listed below are T cell receptor beta chains from one sample, sequenced in a study of T-cell memory formation after mild COVID-19. TCRdb re-called the 5' RACE reads through MiXCR, storing one row per CDR3 protein. The sample includes fewer than 140,000 distinct CDR3 sequences, about an eighth seen only once; the top ten take more than 25%. Material for sequencing was PBMCs or a T cell subset sorted from them (not recorded which). Every receptor here comes from an adult woman who had mild COVID-19 (a few samples of this study predate the infection). Cell type and time point are not known. Each CDR3 is given with its conserved first and last residue. The order of the fields is D gene, J gene, V gene, clone size, CDR3 protein, CDR3 DNA. D genes are given only for firm matches. Size is omitted from some rows. Given values are once, few, many or a class for expanded clones.

d_call: NA; j_call: TRBJ2-3; v_call: TRBV9; clone_size: NA; cdr3_aa: CASSVGGFSPDTQYF; cdr3_nt: TGTGCCAGCAGCGTAGGGGGGTTTTCCCCAGATACGCAGTATTTT
d_call: NA; j_call: TRBJ2-1; v_call: TRBV20-1; clone_size: NA; cdr3_aa: CSARDLEKTGLNEQFF; cdr3_nt: TGCAGTGCTAGAGACCTGGAAAAGACAGGCCTCAATGAGCAGTTCTTC
d_call: NA; j_call: TRBJ2-5; v_call: TRBV12-3/TRBV12-4; clone_size: few; cdr3_aa: CASSLGVGGTQYF; cdr3_nt: TGTGCCAGCAGTTTAGGAGTGGGAGGGACCCAGTACTTC
d_call: TRBD1; j_call: TRBJ2-7; v_call: TRBV12-3/TRBV12-4; clone_size: NA; cdr3_aa: CASSRTGAGDEQYF; cdr3_nt: TGTGCCAGCAGTCGGACAGGGGCCGGCGACGAGCAGTACTTC
d_call: NA; j_call: TRBJ1-2; v_call: TRBV12-3/TRBV12-4; clone_size: NA; cdr3_aa: CASSLEGPHPMGYGYTF; cdr3_nt: TGTGCCAGCAGTTTAGAGGGCCCCCATCCTATGGGGTATGGCTACACCTTC
d_call: TRBD2; j_call: TRBJ2-7; v_call: TRBV12-3/TRBV12-4; clone_size: NA; cdr3_aa: CASSLTSVGYEQYF; cdr3_nt: TGTGCCAGCAGTTTGACTAGCGTGGGCTACGAGCAGTACTTC
d_call: NA; j_call: TRBJ2-3; v_call: TRBV20-1; clone_size: NA; cdr3_aa: CSARDIGDTQYF; cdr3_nt: TGCAGTGCTAGAGACATCGGGGATACGCAGTATTTT
d_call: NA; j_call: TRBJ2-7; v_call: TRBV4-1; clone_size: NA; cdr3_aa: CASSQGTSSRLEQYF; cdr3_nt: TGCGCCAGCAGCCAAGGGACCAGCTCCAGGCTGGAGCAGTACTTC
d_call: NA; j_call: TRBJ2-1; v_call: TRBV6-4; clone_size: NA; cdr3_aa: CASSDSGGGDEQFF; cdr3_nt: TGTGCCAGCAGTGACTCAGGGGGGGGAGATGAGCAGTTCTTC
d_call: TRBD1; j_call: TRBJ1-6; v_call: TRBV9; clone_size: few; cdr3_aa: CASSEQGTNSPLHF; cdr3_nt: TGTGCCAGCAGCGAACAGGGGACGAATTCACCCCTCCACTTT
d_call: NA; j_call: TRBJ1-2; v_call: TRBV5-1; clone_size: NA; cdr3_aa: CASSLVVPAQVDGYTF; cdr3_nt: TGCGCCAGCAGCTTGGTGGTGCCAGCCCAGGTCGACGGCTACACCTTC
d_call: NA; j_call: TRBJ2-5; v_call: TRBV6-5; clone_size: NA; cdr3_aa: CASSFGQFGETQYF; cdr3_nt: TGTGCCAGCAGTTTCGGACAGTTCGGTGAGACCCAGTACTTC
d_call: NA; j_call: TRBJ1-2; v_call: TRBV29-1; clone_size: few; cdr3_aa: CSVLDAGTIYGYTF; cdr3_nt: TGCAGCGTCCTCGATGCTGGGACGATCTATGGCTACACCTTC
d_call: NA; j_call: TRBJ2-5; v_call: TRBV12-3/TRBV12-4; clone_size: many; cdr3_aa: CASSPLKGVETQYF; cdr3_nt: TGTGCCAGCAGTCCGCTTAAGGGAGTGGAGACCCAGTACTTC
d_call: TRBD2; j_call: TRBJ2-1; v_call: TRBV29-1; clone_size: NA; cdr3_aa: CSVAGLADYNEQFF; cdr3_nt: TGCAGCGTTGCGGGACTAGCGGACTACAATGAGCAGTTCTTC
d_call: NA; j_call: TRBJ2-3; v_call: TRBV7-6; clone_size: NA; cdr3_aa: CASSLEGGPSTDTQYF; cdr3_nt: TGTGCCAGCAGCTTAGAGGGTGGGCCTAGCACAGATACGCAGTATTTT
d_call: TRBD2; j_call: TRBJ2-7; v_call: TRBV9; clone_size: NA; cdr3_aa: CACSVAGSGRLEQYF; cdr3_nt: TGTGCCTGCAGCGTAGCCGGTAGCGGGAGACTCGAGCAGTACTTC
d_call: TRBD2; j_call: TRBJ2-3; v_call: TRBV7-9; clone_size: few; cdr3_aa: CASSTLPGTSGDGTDTQYF; cdr3_nt: TGTGCCAGCAGCACGCTCCCCGGGACTAGCGGGGATGGGACAGATACGCAGTATTTT
d_call: NA; j_call: TRBJ2-5; v_call: TRBV15; clone_size: NA; cdr3_aa: CATGGALRETQYF; cdr3_nt: TGTGCCACCGGAGGGGCCCTGCGGGAGACCCAGTACTTC
d_call: NA; j_call: TRBJ2-1; v_call: TRBV5-1; clone_size: few; cdr3_aa: CASSSQILFRDEQFF; cdr3_nt: TGCGCCAGCAGCTCACAAATCCTTTTTAGGGATGAGCAGTTCTTC
d_call: NA; j_call: TRBJ2-5; v_call: TRBV6-1; clone_size: NA; cdr3_aa: CASSHWTAQETQYF; cdr3_nt: TGTGCCAGCAGCCATTGGACAGCGCAAGAGACCCAGTACTTC
d_call: NA; j_call: TRBJ2-7; v_call: TRBV27; clone_size: few; cdr3_aa: CASSFGVYEQYF; cdr3_nt: TGTGCCAGCAGTTTCGGCGTCTACGAGCAGTACTTC
d_call: NA; j_call: TRBJ2-1; v_call: TRBV5-1; clone_size: NA; cdr3_aa: CASSLSGGANEQFF; cdr3_nt: TGCGCCAGCAGCTTGAGTGGGGGGGCGAATGAGCAGTTCTTC
d_call: NA; j_call: TRBJ2-7; v_call: TRBV20-1; clone_size: many; cdr3_aa: CSARGTPNYEQYF; cdr3_nt: TGCAGTGCTAGGGGGACACCCAACTACGAGCAGTACTTC